These 10 T cell receptor beta chains were all obtained from the same sample, sequenced in a study of shared T cell receptors in the human thymus. Only in-frame clones appear in the TCRdb table, and some are missing; sequencing was by immunoSEQ multiplex PCR. The sample gives about 660,000 clones, 70% to 90% of which show up once; around 0.0099% is in the top ten. This sample was also put to use in a study of human thymus T cells.

The sequencing sample was made of thymocytes. All receptors come from a boy in the first two years of life with a congenital heart defect.

V and J are TRBV4-2 and TRBJ2-2; D is possibly TRBD2 (6 bases). Trimming took 4 bases from V and 0 from J, leaving 18 bases between them. Germline V lookup: CDR1 LGHNA, CDR2 YNFKEQ. There are 18 residues in the CDR3. The CDR3 here is CASSPKGWPGANTGELFF. The CDR3 bases are TGTGCCAGCAGCCCAAAGGGGTGGCCGGGGGCGAACACCGGGGAGCTGTTTTTT.

The chain employs TRBV4-3 and TRBJ1-1, with D possibly matching TRBD1 (6 bases). Per germline, CDR1 LGHNA and CDR2 YSLEER. With 7 bases removed from V and 5 bases from J, the gap between germline ends came to 14 bases. The CDR3 sequence is 13 residues long. The CDR3 is CASTTGKGTEAFF. In DNA, the CDR3 is TGCGCCAGCACCACAGGGAAGGGGACTGAAGCTTTCTTT.

The chain has TRBV7-3 and TRBJ2-5; a possible D gene is TRBD1 (6 bases). There are 18 residues in the CDR3. The germline gives CDR1 SGHTA, CDR2 FQGTGA. Trimming took off 5 bases at V and 4 bases at J, with 26 bases between the two ends. The CDR3 region is CASSVRGMRTVVGETQYF. The DNA of the CDR3 is TGTGCCAGCAGCGTTAGGGGGATGAGGACGGTGGTAGGAGAGACCCAGTACTTC.

This clone was seen a handful of times. This chain joins TRBV19 and TRBJ1-4, with TRBD1 as a possible D gene (6 bases). V was pared by 0 bases and J by 2 bases, with 16 bases between. The germline CDR1 and CDR2 sequences are LNHDA and SQIVND (reference sequence). The CDR3 has 18 amino acids. The CDR3 nucleotides read TGTGCCAGTAGTATAGACTTCCGGGACAAGGGCACTAATGAAAAACTGTTTTTT. It yields the protein CASSIDFRDKGTNEKLFF.

A word on this clone: The junction and the germline gene differ at one end; a read error may be behind it. V is TRBV7-7 and J is TRBJ2-7, with 12 bases lining up with TRBD1. CDR3 length: 18 residues. CDR1 and CDR2 from the germline V gene are SSHAT and FNYEAQ (reference sequence). The CDR3 is CASSPQRGDRGRAGEQYF. The CDR3 region has the DNA TGTGCTAGCAGCCCCCAGAGGGGGGACAGGGGGCGTGCTGGGGAGCAGTACTTC.

The chain is built from TRBV19 and TRBJ1-5, with 9 positions matching TRBD1. Trimming removed 3 bases from V and 2 bases from J; junction bases left unmatched: 17. The CDR3 runs to 20 residues. Germline V gene data show CDR1 as LNHDA and CDR2 as SQIVND (reference sequence). CDR3 bases: TGTGCCAGTAGTATGAACTGGCAGGACAGGGGCCTTTGGGGCAATCAGCCCCAGCATTTT. Translating gives CASSMNWQDRGLWGNQPQHF. Full variable domain (outside the CDR3, taken from reference TRBV19 and TRBJ1-5): DGGITQSPKYLFRKEGQNVTLSCEQNLNHDAMYWYRQDPGQGLRLIYYSQIVNDFQKGDIAEGYSVSREKKESFPLTVTSAQKNPTAFYLCASSMNWQDRGLWGNQPQHFGDGTRLSIL.

This rearrangement joins TRBV28 to TRBJ2-1, with 9 bases identical to TRBD2. V shed 3 bases and J 5 bases; nucleotides not matched to a gene: 8. CDR1 is MDHEN and CDR2 is SYDVKM in the germline V gene. CDR3 length equals 16 residues. In DNA form, the CDR3 reads TGTGCCAGCAGTTTGGCTAGCGGGGTGCGTCACAATGAGCAGTTCTTC. Translated, it gives CASSLASGVRHNEQFF.

The V and J genes are TRBV27 and TRBJ1-2; the match to TRBD1 covers 11 bases. The germline gives CDR1 MNHEY, CDR2 SMNVEV (reference sequence). There are 15 residues in the CDR3. V lost 6 bases, J lost 3 bases, and 6 bases stayed unmatched. The CDR3 region has the DNA TGTGCCAGCAGAGTAGGGGGACAGGGGGACTATGGCTACACCTTC. It translates to CASRVGGQGDYGYTF.

The V gene is TRBV29-1, the J gene TRBJ2-3; 16 nucleotides match TRBD2. CDR3 length: 18 residues. The J segment lost 4 bases and the V segment lost 2 bases, leaving 9 bases of the junction unmatched. Looked up from germline, CDR1 is SQVTM and CDR2 is ANQGSEA. CDR3 nucleotide sequence: TGCAGCGTTGAAACAGCTGGGACTAGCGGGAGGGCTGCAGATACGCAGTATTTT. Its protein is CSVETAGTSGRAADTQYF.

The V and J genes are TRBV28 and TRBJ2-3, with 11 bases that match TRBD2. The CDR3 is made up of 17 amino acids. J was trimmed by 6 bases and V by 8 bases; bases with no gene match: 16. Germline CDR1 is MDHEN and CDR2 is SYDVKM. CDR3 amino acids: CASPDMALAGEMDTQYF. DNA of the CDR3: TGTGCCAGCCCCGATATGGCACTAGCGGGAGAAATGGATACGCAGTATTTT.